This entry concerns a single TCR beta chain. These data belong to a study of Ad26.COV2.S vaccination and SARS-CoV-2 variants. The repertoire was sequenced with immunoSEQ multiplex PCR; TCRdb's copy has only in-frame clones and lacks some. The repertoire includes 410,000 or so clones, 80% to 95% of them detected once, and roughly an eighth sits in the top ten. The CDR3 is 13 amino acids. Germline V gene sequence: CDR1 SEHNR, CDR2 FQNEAQ (reference sequence). Trimming removed 3 bases from V and 4 bases from J, with 9 bases in between. The treatment was: some 20 received Ad26.COV2.S at low or high dose, single or two shots; roughly five received placebo; per-sample allocation not given. Samples were taken on day 63 after the first vaccine or placebo injection.

This specimen was peripheral blood, taken in a trial of Ad26.COV2.S vaccine versus placebo. This clonotype originated in a person between 18 and 60 years old who received the Ad26.COV2.S COVID-19 vaccine or a placebo. The genes are TRBV7-9 and TRBJ1-1; TRBD1 is a possible D gene (5 bases). The CDR3 bases are TGTGCCAGCAGCTTTCAGGGATTCACTGAAGCTTTCTTT. Its protein is CASSFQGFTEAFF. Using reference TRBV7-9 and TRBJ1-1 for the parts outside the CDR3, the full variable domain is DTGVSQNPRHKITKRGQNVTFRCDPISEHNRLYWYRQTLGQGPEFLTYFQNEAQLEKSRLLSDRFSAERPKGSFSTLEIQRTEQGDSAMYLCASSFQGFTEAFFGQGTRLTVV.